This T cell receptor (beta chain) was captured by sequencing in a study of graft-versus-host responses after intestinal transplantation. About the research overall: Each of the recipients got a multivisceral, liver-intestinal, or isolated intestinal transplant. Anti-thymocyte globulin induction, then tacrolimus and steroids for 3 to 4 years, went to all recipients. Study results and limitations: Patients who carried graft-donor T cell macrochimerism also had high graft-versus-host to host-versus-graft clonal ratios in their allografts. GvH clones turned up in recipient marrow; some had shown up first in ileum or blood.

With regard to this clone: Its specificity is unknown.

CDR1 is SGHNT and CDR2 is YYREEE in the germline V gene (reference sequence). J lost 1 base, V lost 2 bases, and 9 bases had no gene match. The CDR3 consists of 18 residues. Profiling relied on immunoSEQ multiplex PCR, and the TCRdb table lists in-frame clones only, not all of them. This sample has 90,000 to 150,000 clones, with 80% to 95% found just once. This chain connects TRBV5-4 to TRBJ2-6; 7 bases agree with TRBD1. This receptor was identified in a human donor who received an intestinal transplant. Source: unstimulated CD4+ T cells sorted from spleen or lymph node cells, taken before intestinal transplant. The chain's CDR3 is CASSLLDRVLSGANVLTF. The CDR3 coding sequence is TGTGCCAGCAGCTTACTCGACAGGGTCCTTTCTGGGGCCAACGTCCTGACTTTC.